Below, 8 T cell receptor beta chains from the same sample are listed, as sequenced in a study of early T cells in non-severe SARS-CoV-2 infection. TCRdb passed the 5' RACE reads through MiXCR, listing each CDR3 protein once. Of approximately 27,000 distinct CDR3 sequences detected, around 5% appear once; the ten largest clones hold about 2.5%. The source material was whole blood. These receptors all come from an adult who was a healthcare worker with PCR-confirmed SARS-CoV-2 infection or an uninfected control (not recorded which).

This clonotype has just a few counts. The chain couples TRBV21-1 to TRBJ1-6; the D call of TRBD1 is as the table states it, not checked on the DNA. TRBV21-1 corresponds to a pseudogene. This CDR3 is 17 amino acids long. Here the CDR3 DNA reads TGTGCCAGCAGCAAAGTCCCGACAGGATCCTATAATTCACCCCTCCACTTT. This sequence encodes CASSKVPTGSYNSPLHF.

This clonotype was recorded at least ten times. The chain employs TRBV29-1 and TRBJ1-4, with 7 bases lining up with TRBD1. Unmatched junction bases numbered 5, after V lost 3 bases and J lost 7 bases. The length of the CDR3 is 13 residues. CDR1 is SQVTM, CDR2 ANQGSEA, per germline. In DNA, the CDR3 is TGCAGCGTTGAGAGACAGGGAGTTGAAAAACTGTTTTTT. It is translated as CSVERQGVEKLFF.

This clonotype occurred many times. The CDR3 nucleotides read TGTGCCAGCAGCCAAGGCGCGGGACAGGGGAACTATGGCTACACCTTC. Translation: CASSQGAGQGNYGYTF. This sequence joins TRBV13 and TRBJ1-2, with 10 positions matching TRBD1. Trimming took 5 bases from V and 2 from J; bases not matched to a gene: 8. The V gene's germline CDR1 is PRHDT and CDR2 FYEKMQ (reference sequence). The CDR3 has 16 residues.

In this sample, this clonotype turned up many times. The chain joins TRBV15 to TRBJ2-2; the D gene could be TRBD1 or TRBD2 (5 bases each). Germline V gene sequence: CDR1 LNHNV, CDR2 YYDKDF (reference sequence). This CDR3 contains 17 residues. Trimming removed 3 bases at V and 6 bases at J, with 20 bases between. The CDR3 DNA is TGTGCCACCAGCAGCTCAAGGGACGGAAAGGGGTCCGGGGAGCTGTTTTTT. Residues: CATSSSRDGKGSGELFF. The full variable domain, in which reference TRBV15 and TRBJ2-2 provide the parts outside the CDR3, is DAMVIQNPRYQVTQFGKPVTLSCSQTLNHNVMYWYQQKSSQAPKLLFHYYDKDFNNEADTPDNFQSRRPNTSFCFLDIRSPGLGDTAMYLCATSSSRDGKGSGELFFGEGSRLTVL.

The chain uses TRBV24-1 and TRBJ1-4, with 10 nucleotides matching TRBD1. Per germline, CDR1 KGHDR and CDR2 SFDVKD. There are 17 residues in the CDR3. V was pared by 3 bases and J by 5 bases, with 8 bases of the junction left unmatched. CDR3 in DNA: TGTGCCACCAGTGATCACCGACAGGGGGCTGTCAATGAAAAACTGTTTTTT. Translated, it gives CATSDHRQGAVNEKLFF.

This clonotype was seen only a few times. The genes are TRBV7-2 and TRBJ2-7; 11 nucleotides match TRBD2. V shed 3 bases and J 4 bases; nucleotides not matched to a gene: 5. CDR3 length: 15 residues. Germline CDR1 is SGHTA and CDR2 is FQGNSA. The CDR3 DNA sequence: TGTGCCAGCAGCTTCACCGGGACTAGCGGTTACGAGCAGTACTTC. Its protein product is CASSFTGTSGYEQYF.

This clonotype was counted ten times or more. V and J are TRBV11-2 and TRBJ2-7; TRBD2 might be the D (5 bases). Germline V lookup: CDR1 SGHAT, CDR2 FQNNGV. Between the trimmed V and J ends, which lost 5 bases and 3 bases, there was a span of 14 bases. This CDR3 is built from 14 residues. Here the CDR3 reads CASSLLGSGYEQYF. CDR3 coding DNA: TGTGCCAGCAGCCTGCTAGGAAGCGGCTACGAGCAGTACTTC.

Note on this clonotype: Mismatch with germline at one junction end may stem from a read error. The chain recombines TRBV2 with TRBJ1-4, with D maybe TRBD1 (5 bases). CDR3 length: 15 amino acids. Germline V gene sequence: CDR1 SNHLY, CDR2 FYNNEI. The CDR3 DNA reads TGTGCCAGCAGTGCCCCAGGGTCAACTAATGAAAAACCGTTTTTT. It codes for CASSAPGSTNEKPFF.